This T cell receptor (beta chain) appears in the sequencing data of a study of shared clonotypes between healthy human individuals. Libraries were prepared by immunoSEQ multiplex PCR; TCRdb keeps only in-frame clonotypes and omits some of them. The table lists about 2.4 million clones, around nine tenths of them singletons. J was trimmed by 0 bases and V by 6 bases; bases with no gene match: 5. The CDR3 totals 15 residues. The V gene's germline CDR1 is LNHDA and CDR2 SQIVND (reference sequence). The sequenced sample was naive CD4+ T cells sorted from blood. Subset of the sample: CD45RA+ positively selected. The receptor was isolated from a man in his late teens or twenties in good health. This chain links TRBV19 with TRBJ1-3; 7 bases map to TRBD1. DNA of the CDR3: TGTGCCAGTAGCCAACAGGGGAGCTCTGGAAACACCATATATTTT. Translated: CASSQQGSSGNTIYF.